Listed here is a single T cell receptor (beta chain). Its antigen is not identified. The data belong to a study of identical twins. The CDR3 is 15 amino acids. CDR1 is ENHRY, CDR2 SYGVKD, per germline. Trimming took 10 bases from V and 7 from J, leaving 25 bases between them. All donors were healthy Caucasians. General study points: Cord blood's abundant beta clonotypes had fewer insertions, unlike memory repertoires. Twin-shared out-of-frame alpha sequences showed excess low generation probability.

A universal primer site was added by template switching, and unique molecular identifiers were carried by the cDNA. A single record per CDR3 protein comes from TCRdb applying MiXCR to the 5' RACE reads. The sample comprises a few hundred thousand distinct CDR3 sequences, about an eighth of which are singletons, and more than 3.5% rests with the top ten. The same data also contributed to another study, on yellow fever vaccine responses in identical twins.

This chain connects TRBV10-3 to TRBJ1-2, with D possibly matching TRBD1 (6 bases). This TCR was sampled from a woman under 30 in good health. Sequenced input: memory (CD45RO+) T cells sorted from blood. The CDR3 loop reads CATTHGKGGLSGYTF. CDR3 nucleotide sequence: TGTGCCACAACACATGGAAAGGGGGGACTCAGTGGCTACACCTTC.